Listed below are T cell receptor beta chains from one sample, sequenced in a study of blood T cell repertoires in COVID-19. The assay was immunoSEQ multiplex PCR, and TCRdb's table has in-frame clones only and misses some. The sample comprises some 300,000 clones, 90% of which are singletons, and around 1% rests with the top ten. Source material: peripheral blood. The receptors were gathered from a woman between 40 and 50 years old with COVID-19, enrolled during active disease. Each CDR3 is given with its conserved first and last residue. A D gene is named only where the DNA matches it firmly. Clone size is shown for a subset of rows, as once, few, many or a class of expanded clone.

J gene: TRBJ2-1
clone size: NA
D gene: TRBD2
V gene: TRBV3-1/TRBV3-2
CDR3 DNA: TGTGCCAGCAGCCGCAATAGCGGGAGTCGAAATGAGCAGTTCTTC
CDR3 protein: CASSRNSGSRNEQFF

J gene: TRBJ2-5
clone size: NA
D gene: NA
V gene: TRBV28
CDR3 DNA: TGTGCCAGCAGTTTAAACAGGGAAGAGACCCAGTACTTC
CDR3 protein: CASSLNREETQYF

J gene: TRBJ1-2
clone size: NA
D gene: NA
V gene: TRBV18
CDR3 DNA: TGTGCCAGCTCACCACCCTCCAGGGCTAACTATGGCTACACCTTC
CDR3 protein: CASSPPSRANYGYTF

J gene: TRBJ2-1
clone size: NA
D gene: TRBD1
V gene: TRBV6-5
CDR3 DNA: TGTGCCAGCAGTTCCGGGACAGGGGGCCTCGAGCAGTTCTTC
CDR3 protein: CASSSGTGGLEQFF

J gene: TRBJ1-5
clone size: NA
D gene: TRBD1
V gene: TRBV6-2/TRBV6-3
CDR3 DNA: TGTGCCAGCAGCTCCCTGGGACAGGGTCATCAGCCCCAGCATTTT
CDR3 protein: CASSSLGQGHQPQHF

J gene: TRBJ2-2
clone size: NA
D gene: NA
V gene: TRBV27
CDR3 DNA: TGTGCCAGCGACGGGACACGGAACACCGGGGAGCTGTTTTTT
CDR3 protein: CASDGTRNTGELFF

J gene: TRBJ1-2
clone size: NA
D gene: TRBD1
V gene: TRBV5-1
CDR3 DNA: TGCGCCAGCAGCGGGCGGACAGGCGTTGATGGCTACACCTTC
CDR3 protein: CASSGRTGVDGYTF

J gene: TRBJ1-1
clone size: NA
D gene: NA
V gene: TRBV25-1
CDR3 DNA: TGTGCCAGCAGTGCGTTTACTGAAGCTTTCTTT
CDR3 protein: CASSAFTEAFF

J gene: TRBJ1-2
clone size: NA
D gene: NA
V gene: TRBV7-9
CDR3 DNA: TGTGCCAGCAGCTTAAGTAGAGCTAACTATGGCTACACCTTC
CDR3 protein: CASSLSRANYGYTF

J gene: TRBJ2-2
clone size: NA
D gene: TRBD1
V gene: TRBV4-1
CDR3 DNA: TGCGCCAGCAGCCAACTACCGGGACAGGGGTACACCGGGGAGCTGTTTTTT
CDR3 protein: CASSQLPGQGYTGELFF

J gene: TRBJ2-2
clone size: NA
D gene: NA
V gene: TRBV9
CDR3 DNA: TGTGCCAGCAGCTTCCCAGGGGCAGGCCGAACGAACACCGGGGAGCTGTTTTTT
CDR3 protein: CASSFPGAGRTNTGELFF

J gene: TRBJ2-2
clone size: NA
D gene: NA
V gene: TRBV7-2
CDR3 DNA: TGTGCCAGCAGCTTTGACGGGGGACCGAACACCGGGGAGCTGTTTTTT
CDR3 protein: CASSFDGGPNTGELFF

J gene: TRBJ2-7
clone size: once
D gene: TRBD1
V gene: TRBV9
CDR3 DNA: TGTGCCAGCAGCGTAGGACAGGGGCGCTCCTACGAGCAGTACTTC
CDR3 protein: CASSVGQGRSYEQYF

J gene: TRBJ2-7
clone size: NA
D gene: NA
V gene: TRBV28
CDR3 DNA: TGTGCCAGCATCACCTCAGGGTCGGGCGAGCAGTACTTC
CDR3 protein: CASITSGSGEQYF

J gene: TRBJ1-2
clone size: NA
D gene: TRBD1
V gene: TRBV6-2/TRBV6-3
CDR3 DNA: TGTGCCAGCAGTCCCCGACAGGGTAGCTTATTGTTGGATGGCTACACCTTC
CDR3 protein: CASSPRQGSLLLDGYTF

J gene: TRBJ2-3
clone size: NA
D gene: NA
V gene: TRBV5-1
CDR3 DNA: TGCGCCAGCAGCTTGGGGTCCGGGGCGGGAACCACAGATACGCAGTATTTT
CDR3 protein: CASSLGSGAGTTDTQYF

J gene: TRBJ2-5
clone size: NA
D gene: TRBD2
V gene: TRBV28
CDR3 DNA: TGTGCCAGCAGTCTTGAGGGACTAGCGAACCAAGAGACCCAGTACTTC
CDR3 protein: CASSLEGLANQETQYF

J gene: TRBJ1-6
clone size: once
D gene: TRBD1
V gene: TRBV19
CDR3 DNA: TGTGCCAGTAGTCAGGGGACAGGGGGTAGGAGTTCACCCCTCCACTTT
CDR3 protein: CASSQGTGGRSSPLHF

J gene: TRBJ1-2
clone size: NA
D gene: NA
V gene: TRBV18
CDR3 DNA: TGTGCCAGCTCACCTTACGCGGACACCCTATTAGGGGGCTACACCTTC
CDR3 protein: CASSPYADTLLGGYTF

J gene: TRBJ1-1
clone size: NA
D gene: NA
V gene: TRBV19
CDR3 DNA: TGTGCCAGTAGTATTTTGCCCAGGGGGAACACTGAAGCTTTCTTT
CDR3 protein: CASSILPRGNTEAFF

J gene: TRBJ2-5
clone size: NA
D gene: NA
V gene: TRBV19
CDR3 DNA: TGTGCCAGTAGTATGGGGCCCTGGGGAGAGACCCAGTACTTC
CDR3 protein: CASSMGPWGETQYF

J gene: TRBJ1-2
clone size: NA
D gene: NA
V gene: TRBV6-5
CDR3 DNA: TGTGCCAGCAGTTACTCGTTGCAGACAAACTATGGCTACACCTTC
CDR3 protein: CASSYSLQTNYGYTF

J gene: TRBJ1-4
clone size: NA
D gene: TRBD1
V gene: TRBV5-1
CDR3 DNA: TGCGCCAGCAGGGGGACAGGGGGCGCGTGGGAAAAACTGTTTTTT
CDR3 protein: CASRGTGGAWEKLFF

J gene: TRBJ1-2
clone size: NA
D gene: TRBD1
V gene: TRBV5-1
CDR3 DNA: TGCGCCAGCACCCGACAGGGTGAGCCGATACCGGATGGCTACACCTTC
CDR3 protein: CASTRQGEPIPDGYTF

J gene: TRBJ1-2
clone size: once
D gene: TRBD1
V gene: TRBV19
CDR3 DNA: TGTGCCAGTTCCCACGACAGGGGCGGCTATGGCTACACCTTC
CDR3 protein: CASSHDRGGYGYTF

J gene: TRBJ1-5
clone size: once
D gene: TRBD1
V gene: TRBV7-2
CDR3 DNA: TGTGCCAGCAGCTTAAGTGCAGGGGGCATGTTGAGCAATCAGCCCCAGCATTTT
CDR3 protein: CASSLSAGGMLSNQPQHF

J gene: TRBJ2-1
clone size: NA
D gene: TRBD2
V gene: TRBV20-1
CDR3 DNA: TGCAGTGCTAGTGCTAGCGGGGGGGCCAACGCCTACAATGAGCAGTTCTTC
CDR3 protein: CSASASGGANAYNEQFF

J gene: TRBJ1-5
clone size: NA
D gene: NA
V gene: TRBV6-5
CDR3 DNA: TGTGCCAGCAGCTTTCAGGGCCCCAGCAATCAGCCCCAGCATTTT
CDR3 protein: CASSFQGPSNQPQHF

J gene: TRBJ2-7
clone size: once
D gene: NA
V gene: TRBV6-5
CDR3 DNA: TGTGCCAGCAGTTACACAGAGGGAGGCTACGAGCAGTACTTC
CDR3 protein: CASSYTEGGYEQYF

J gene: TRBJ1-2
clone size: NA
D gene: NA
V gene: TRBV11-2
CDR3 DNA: TGTGCCAGCAGGGGGGGGGCTCCCCTCTATGGCTACACCTTC
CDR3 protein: CASRGGAPLYGYTF

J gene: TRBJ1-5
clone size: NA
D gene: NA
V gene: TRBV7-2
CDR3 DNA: TGTGCCAGCAGCCCCCGGGGGGTCCATCAGCCCCAGCATTTT
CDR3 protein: CASSPRGVHQPQHF

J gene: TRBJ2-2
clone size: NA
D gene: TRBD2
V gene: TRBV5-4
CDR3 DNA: TGTGCCAGCAGCTGGGGGACTAGCGGGACCGGGGAGCTGTTTTTT
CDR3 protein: CASSWGTSGTGELFF

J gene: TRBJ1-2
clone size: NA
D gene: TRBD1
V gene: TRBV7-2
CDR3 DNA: TGTGCCAGCAGCTTAGGACAGGGAAGCTACGGCTACACCTTC
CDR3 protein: CASSLGQGSYGYTF

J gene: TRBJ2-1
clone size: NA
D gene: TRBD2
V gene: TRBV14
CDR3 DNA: TGTGCCAGCAGCCACCGGACTAGCGCTAACTCCTACAATGAGCAGTTCTTC
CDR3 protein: CASSHRTSANSYNEQFF

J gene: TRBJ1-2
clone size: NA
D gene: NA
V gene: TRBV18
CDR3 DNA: TGTGCCAGCTCACCACAGACTGAAAGCCCCTATTATGGCTACACCTTC
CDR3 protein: CASSPQTESPYYGYTF

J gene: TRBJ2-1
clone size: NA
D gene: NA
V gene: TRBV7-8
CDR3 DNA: TGTGCCAGCAGCAACATCTTGGGAACGGACAGCACTCAGTTCTTC
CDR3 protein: CASSNILGTDSTQFF

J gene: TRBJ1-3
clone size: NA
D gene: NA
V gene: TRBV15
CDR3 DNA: TGTGCCACCAGCAGAGAGGCAGGGGAAGGTTTTGGAAACACCATATATTTT
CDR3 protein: CATSREAGEGFGNTIYF

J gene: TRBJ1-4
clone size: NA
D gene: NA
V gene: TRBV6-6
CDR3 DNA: TGTGCCAGCAGTTCGGGGGTAACTAATGAAAAACTGTTTTTT
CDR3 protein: CASSSGVTNEKLFF

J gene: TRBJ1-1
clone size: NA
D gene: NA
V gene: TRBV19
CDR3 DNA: TGTGCCAGTAGCCGCCCGGACAGTCCGAACACTGAAGCTTTCTTT
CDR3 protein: CASSRPDSPNTEAFF

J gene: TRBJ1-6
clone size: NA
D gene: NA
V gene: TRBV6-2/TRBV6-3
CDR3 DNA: TGTGCCAGCAGTGACGCAGGGGCCCTTTCACCCCTCCACTTT
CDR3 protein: CASSDAGALSPLHF